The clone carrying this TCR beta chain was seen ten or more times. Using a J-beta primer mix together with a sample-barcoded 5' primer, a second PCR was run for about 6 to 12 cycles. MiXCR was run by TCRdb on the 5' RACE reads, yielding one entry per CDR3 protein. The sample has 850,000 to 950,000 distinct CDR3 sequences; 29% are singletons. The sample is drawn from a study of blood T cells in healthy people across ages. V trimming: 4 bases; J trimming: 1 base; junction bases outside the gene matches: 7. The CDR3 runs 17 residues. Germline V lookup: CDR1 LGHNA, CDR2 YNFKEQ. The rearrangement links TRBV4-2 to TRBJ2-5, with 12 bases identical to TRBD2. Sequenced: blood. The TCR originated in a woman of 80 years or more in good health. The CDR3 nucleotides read TGTGCCAGCAGCCGAGACCCTAGCGGGGGGGTCCAAGAGACCCAGTACTTC. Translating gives CASSRDPSGGVQETQYF.